The sequence of this T cell receptor beta chain was determined in a study of naive and memory T cell subsets. RNA was extracted from approximately 2.6 ml of whole blood of healthy adults. TCR cDNA received a 3' ligated oligonucleotide that carried a UMI. For blood and skin samples, reverse transcription used TCR alpha and beta constant primers. MiXCR, applied by TCRdb to the 5' RACE reads, yields one record per CDR3 protein. This sample has about 22,000 distinct CDR3 sequences, with roughly 4.1% found just once. This clonotype came up many times. Trimming took off 8 bases at V and 5 bases at J, with 13 bases between the two ends. Germline values: CDR1 MNHNY, CDR2 SVGAGI (reference sequence). The CDR3 sequence is 13 residues long.

The receptor comes from a male donor in good health. J is TRBJ1-5 and V is TRBV6-6; D not resolved. CDR3 loop: CASGRVNYQPQHF. CDR3 nucleotide sequence: TGTGCCAGCGGGCGGGTCAACTATCAGCCCCAGCATTTT.